Below are 7 T cell receptor beta chains sequenced from a single sample in a study of cytomegalovirus exposure and HLA in healthy donors. The PCR had 60 Vbeta and 13 Jbeta primers. Clones were read by immunoSEQ multiplex PCR, and TCRdb kept only the in-frame ones, dropping some. This table holds more than 90,000 clones. What was sequenced was PBMCs. Receptors were obtained from a man aged 25-45 years in good health and CMV-seronegative.

The V and J genes are TRBV11-2 and TRBJ1-1, with a weak D call TRBD1 (6 bases). From germline, CDR1 is SGHAT and CDR2 FQNNGV. The CDR3 is made up of 13 amino acids. Trimming stripped 4 bases from V and 4 bases from J, with 10 bases between. The CDR3 DNA sequence: TGTGCCAGCAGCTCTCGCAGGGGCACTGAAGCTTTCTTT. The encoded protein is CASSSRRGTEAFF.

The rearrangement links TRBV27 to TRBJ1-2; no clear D. Germline V CDR1 and CDR2: MNHEY, SMNVEV (reference sequence). V gave up 3 bases and J gave up 1 base, with 6 bases separating them. The CDR3 length is 13 residues. The CDR3 loop is CASSLALNYGYTF. The CDR3 DNA sequence: TGTGCCAGCAGTTTGGCCCTTAACTATGGCTACACCTTC.

The CDR3 is CASSLDSINEQFF. The CDR3, as DNA: TGCGCCAGCAGCTTGGATTCAATCAATGAGCAGTTCTTC. The chain recombines TRBV5-1 with TRBJ2-1; unclear D gene. V lost 0 bases, J lost 6 bases, and 7 bases lay in between. Germline lookup yields CDR1 SGHRS and CDR2 YFSETQ. The CDR3 totals 13 residues. Full variable domain (rest looked up from reference TRBV5-1 and TRBJ2-1): KAGVTQTPRYLIKTRGQQVTLSCSPISGHRSVSWYQQTPGQGLQFLFEYFSETQRNKGNFPGRFSGRQFSNSRSEMNVSTLELGDSALYLCASSLDSINEQFFGPGTRLTVL.

The rearrangement uses TRBV18 and TRBJ1-1, with TRBD1 matching over 7 bases. Germline V gene sequence: CDR1 KGHSH, CDR2 LQKENI. V shed 5 bases and J 3 bases; nucleotides not matched to a gene: 9. This CDR3 has 15 amino acids. The chain's CDR3 is CASSSGTGQDTEAFF. The CDR3 DNA reads as TGTGCCAGCTCATCTGGGACTGGACAGGACACTGAAGCTTTCTTT.

J is TRBJ1-3 and V is TRBV9, with D possibly TRBD1 on 5 matching bases. The CDR3 is made up of 17 amino acids. V was pared by 2 bases and J by 5 bases, with 20 bases between. Per germline, CDR1 SGDLS and CDR2 YYNGEE. CDR3 DNA: TGTGCCAGCAGCGTTTTGGCCGACAGTCCGGTACGAAACACCATATATTTT. Its translation: CASSVLADSPVRNTIYF.

The chain uses TRBV6-5 and TRBJ1-3; a possible D gene is TRBD1 (6 bases). The germline V and J ends were trimmed by 9 bases and 5 bases, with 17 bases remaining between them. From germline, CDR1 is MNHEY and CDR2 SVGAGI. The CDR3 extends over 14 amino acids. CDR3 sequence: CASRPQGIRNTIYF. The CDR3 region has the DNA TGTGCCAGTCGCCCACAGGGAATTAGAAACACCATATATTTT.

This chain connects TRBV27 to TRBJ1-5, with TRBD1 matching over 8 bases. The V gene's germline CDR1 is MNHEY and CDR2 SMNVEV (reference sequence). The V and J ends lost 1 base and 11 bases, in that order; junction bases with no gene match: 4. The CDR3 sequence is 13 residues long. This CDR3 reads CASSLWRQGSQHF. CDR3 in DNA: TGTGCCAGCAGTTTATGGAGACAGGGGTCCCAGCATTTT.